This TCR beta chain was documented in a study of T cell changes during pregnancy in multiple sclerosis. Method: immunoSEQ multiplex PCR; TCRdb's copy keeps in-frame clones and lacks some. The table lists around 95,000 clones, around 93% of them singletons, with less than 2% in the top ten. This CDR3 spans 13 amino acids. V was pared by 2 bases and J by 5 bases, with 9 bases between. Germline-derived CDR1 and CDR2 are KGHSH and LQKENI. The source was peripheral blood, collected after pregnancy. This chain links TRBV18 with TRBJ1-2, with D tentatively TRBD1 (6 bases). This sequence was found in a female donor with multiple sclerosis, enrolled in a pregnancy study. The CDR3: CASSPSGEYGYTF. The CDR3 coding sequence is TGTGCCAGCTCACCATCAGGGGAGTATGGCTACACCTTC.